This T cell receptor (beta chain) originates from a study of control samples from healthy donors and cancer patients. The CDR3 runs 13 residues. Germline lookup yields CDR1 SGHAT and CDR2 FQDESV (reference sequence). Trimming took 3 bases from V and 8 from J; bases not matched to a gene: 6. TCRdb keeps only in-frame clones here, not all; method: immunoSEQ multiplex PCR. The sample holds about 110,000 clones, roughly 90% seen once. This sequence was found in a woman in her fifties or sixties with lung cancer. The sample comprised PBMCs. The V and J genes are TRBV11-1 and TRBJ1-2; 7 bases fit TRBD1. Here the CDR3 reads CASSFDRVGGYTF. CDR3 nucleotide sequence: TGTGCCAGCAGCTTCGACAGGGTGGGCGGCTACACCTTC.